This is a list of T cell receptor beta chains from one sample in a study of siplizumab effects on memory and regulatory T cells. Here immunoSEQ multiplex PCR was the method, and the copy in TCRdb shows in-frame clones only, minus some. The table lists some 100,000 clones, about 91% of them singletons, with about 2.6% in the top ten. The sequencing sample was made of CD4+ T cells sorted from blood. Receptors were obtained from a human donor in good health. Some clones in this sample may be carry-over from other donors' samples. Both conserved end residues are part of each CDR3. Fields, in order: V gene, D gene, J gene, clone size, CDR3 DNA, CDR3 protein. A D gene is named only where the DNA matches it firmly. Clone size is shown for a subset of rows, as once, few, many or a class of expanded clone.

v_call: TRBV7-2
d_call: TRBD2
j_call: TRBJ2-3
clone_size: NA
cdr3_nt: TGTGCCAGCAGGCATGGGACTAGCGGGATACCTAGCACAGATACGCAGTATTTT
cdr3_aa: CASRHGTSGIPSTDTQYF

v_call: TRBV6-6
d_call: NA
j_call: TRBJ2-1
clone_size: NA
cdr3_nt: TGTGCCAGCAGTCCATCTAAGAATGAGCAGTTCTTC
cdr3_aa: CASSPSKNEQFF

v_call: TRBV28
d_call: NA
j_call: TRBJ1-2
clone_size: NA
cdr3_nt: TGTGCCAGCAGCTCCCTCGGAAGGGATCTTAACTATGGCTACACCTTC
cdr3_aa: CASSSLGRDLNYGYTF

v_call: TRBV5-1
d_call: NA
j_call: TRBJ1-4
clone_size: NA
cdr3_nt: TGCGCCAGCAGCTTGGGGCAGGGTCATGAAAAACTGTTTTTT
cdr3_aa: CASSLGQGHEKLFF

v_call: TRBV7-8
d_call: TRBD1
j_call: TRBJ2-5
clone_size: NA
cdr3_nt: TGTGCCAGCATCGTAACGACAGGGTGGGGGAAAGAGACCCAGTACTTC
cdr3_aa: CASIVTTGWGKETQYF

v_call: TRBV4-1
d_call: TRBD2
j_call: TRBJ2-1
clone_size: NA
cdr3_nt: TGCGCCAGCAGCCAAGGACTAGCTTTTGGCTACAATGAGCAGTTCTTC
cdr3_aa: CASSQGLAFGYNEQFF

v_call: TRBV19
d_call: TRBD1
j_call: TRBJ2-1
clone_size: NA
cdr3_nt: TGTGCCAGTAGTAGGGACACAGGGGGCTCTCCCTACAATGAGCAGTTCTTC
cdr3_aa: CASSRDTGGSPYNEQFF

v_call: TRBV7-3
d_call: NA
j_call: TRBJ2-6
clone_size: NA
cdr3_nt: TGTGCCAGCAGTTTAGCGCCCCCGGGGTCTAGCCCTGGGGCCAACGTCCTGACTTTC
cdr3_aa: CASSLAPPGSSPGANVLTF

v_call: TRBV6-5
d_call: NA
j_call: TRBJ2-1
clone_size: NA
cdr3_nt: TGTGCCAGCAGTTACACTCGCCGGGGCGACCTGTGGTTCTTC
cdr3_aa: CASSYTRRGDLWFF

v_call: TRBV9
d_call: NA
j_call: TRBJ2-3
clone_size: NA
cdr3_nt: TGTGCCAGCAGCCTAAATACTAACACAGATACGCAGTATTTT
cdr3_aa: CASSLNTNTDTQYF

v_call: TRBV18
d_call: NA
j_call: TRBJ1-1
clone_size: NA
cdr3_nt: TGTGCCAGCTCAACGGGTTTCGCGGGCACTGAAGCTTTCTTT
cdr3_aa: CASSTGFAGTEAFF

v_call: TRBV5-6
d_call: TRBD2
j_call: TRBJ2-1
clone_size: NA
cdr3_nt: TGTGCCAGCAGCCCCGGACTAGCCATAAGGGGCAATGAGCAGTTCTTC
cdr3_aa: CASSPGLAIRGNEQFF

v_call: TRBV6-1
d_call: NA
j_call: TRBJ1-1
clone_size: NA
cdr3_nt: TGTGCCAGCAGTCAGGGAACGGCTGAAGCTTTCTTT
cdr3_aa: CASSQGTAEAFF

v_call: TRBV10-2
d_call: NA
j_call: TRBJ2-2
clone_size: NA
cdr3_nt: TGCGCCAGCAGTGACCCGTCGTCGGGCGGGGAGCTGTTTTTT
cdr3_aa: CASSDPSSGGELFF

v_call: TRBV18
d_call: TRBD2
j_call: TRBJ2-7
clone_size: NA
cdr3_nt: TGTGCCAGCTCACCAAGTCGCGCGGGAGCTCAGGAGCAGTACTTC
cdr3_aa: CASSPSRAGAQEQYF

v_call: TRBV2
d_call: TRBD2
j_call: TRBJ2-1
clone_size: NA
cdr3_nt: TGTGCCAGCAGTGGGACTAGCGGGAGAAACAATGAGCAGTTCTTC
cdr3_aa: CASSGTSGRNNEQFF

v_call: TRBV5-4
d_call: TRBD1
j_call: TRBJ2-7
clone_size: NA
cdr3_nt: TGTGCCAGCAGCTTGGTTGGCAGGGGGCTTGACGAGCAGTACTTC
cdr3_aa: CASSLVGRGLDEQYF

v_call: TRBV30
d_call: NA
j_call: TRBJ2-3
clone_size: NA
cdr3_nt: TGTGCCTGGAGTGTACGAGGAAACACAGATACGCAGTATTTT
cdr3_aa: CAWSVRGNTDTQYF

v_call: TRBV28
d_call: NA
j_call: TRBJ2-1
clone_size: once
cdr3_nt: TGTGCCAGCAGTTTTACCGGTGCCTACAATGAGCAGTTCTTC
cdr3_aa: CASSFTGAYNEQFF

v_call: TRBV7-3
d_call: TRBD1
j_call: TRBJ2-5
clone_size: NA
cdr3_nt: TGTGCCAGCAGCCCACAGGGGGCCGAGACCCAGTACTTC
cdr3_aa: CASSPQGAETQYF

v_call: TRBV2
d_call: NA
j_call: TRBJ2-2
clone_size: NA
cdr3_nt: TGTGCCAGCAGCTCGGGACTTCTAACCGGGGAGCTGTTTTTT
cdr3_aa: CASSSGLLTGELFF

v_call: TRBV7-9
d_call: NA
j_call: TRBJ2-3
clone_size: NA
cdr3_nt: TGTGCCAGCAGCCCCGCCGGGGTAAGGTACACAGATACGCAGTATTTT
cdr3_aa: CASSPAGVRYTDTQYF

v_call: TRBV6-6
d_call: NA
j_call: TRBJ2-7
clone_size: NA
cdr3_nt: TGTGCCAGCAGTCGTGGACAGTCCTACGAGCAGTACTTC
cdr3_aa: CASSRGQSYEQYF

v_call: TRBV7-3
d_call: TRBD2
j_call: TRBJ2-1
clone_size: NA
cdr3_nt: TGTGCCAGCAGCTTCGGGACTAGCGGCTACAATGAGCAGTTCTTC
cdr3_aa: CASSFGTSGYNEQFF

v_call: TRBV5-8
d_call: NA
j_call: TRBJ2-7
clone_size: NA
cdr3_nt: TGTGCCAGCAGCTTGGAACTCGACCGCTACGAGCAGTACTTC
cdr3_aa: CASSLELDRYEQYF

v_call: TRBV6-6
d_call: NA
j_call: TRBJ2-7
clone_size: NA
cdr3_nt: TGTGCCAGCAGTACAACAGGTTTGGGGTACTACGAGCAGTACTTC
cdr3_aa: CASSTTGLGYYEQYF

v_call: TRBV7-3
d_call: TRBD1
j_call: TRBJ2-2
clone_size: NA
cdr3_nt: TGTGCCAGCAGCTTAAGCCCGAAAAGGACAGGGAACACCGGGGAGCTGTTTTTT
cdr3_aa: CASSLSPKRTGNTGELFF